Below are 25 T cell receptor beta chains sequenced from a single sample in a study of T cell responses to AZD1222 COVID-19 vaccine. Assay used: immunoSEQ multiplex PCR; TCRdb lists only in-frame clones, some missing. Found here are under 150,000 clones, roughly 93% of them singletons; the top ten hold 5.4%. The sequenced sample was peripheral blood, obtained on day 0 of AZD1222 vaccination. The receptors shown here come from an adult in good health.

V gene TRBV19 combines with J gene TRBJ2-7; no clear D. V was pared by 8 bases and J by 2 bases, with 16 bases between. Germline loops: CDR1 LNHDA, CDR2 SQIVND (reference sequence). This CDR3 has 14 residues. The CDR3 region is CASALSGIPYEQYF. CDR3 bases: TGTGCCAGTGCCCTTTCAGGTATCCCCTACGAGCAGTACTTC.

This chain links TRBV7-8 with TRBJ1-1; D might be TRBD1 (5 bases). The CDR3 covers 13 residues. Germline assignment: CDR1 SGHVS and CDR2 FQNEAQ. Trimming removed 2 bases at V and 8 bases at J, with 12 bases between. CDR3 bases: TGTGCCAGCAGCTTAACAAAGTGGACAGAAGCTTTCTTT. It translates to CASSLTKWTEAFF.

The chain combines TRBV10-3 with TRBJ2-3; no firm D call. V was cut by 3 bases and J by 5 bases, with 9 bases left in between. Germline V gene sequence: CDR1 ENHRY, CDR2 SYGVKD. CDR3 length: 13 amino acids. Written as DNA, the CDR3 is TGTGCCATCAGTGATCGTGAAGGAGATACGCAGTATTTT. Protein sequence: CAISDREGDTQYF.

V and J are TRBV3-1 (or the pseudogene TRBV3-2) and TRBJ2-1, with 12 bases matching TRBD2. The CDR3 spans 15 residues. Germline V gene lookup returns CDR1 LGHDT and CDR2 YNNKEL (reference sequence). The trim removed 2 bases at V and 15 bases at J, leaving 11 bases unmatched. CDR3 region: CASSQTRTSGIFRFF. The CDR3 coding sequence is TGTGCCAGCAGCCAAACCCGGACTAGCGGGATATTCAGGTTCTTC.

The CDR3 is CASSTGLAYEQYF. The CDR3 DNA reads as TGTGCCAGCAGTACCGGACTAGCCTACGAGCAGTACTTC. This rearrangement joins TRBV27 to TRBJ2-7; 7 bases agree with TRBD2. The ends lost 5 bases at V and 2 bases at J; junction bases unmatched: 3. Per the germline V gene, CDR1 is MNHEY and CDR2 is SMNVEV (reference sequence). This CDR3 contains 13 residues.

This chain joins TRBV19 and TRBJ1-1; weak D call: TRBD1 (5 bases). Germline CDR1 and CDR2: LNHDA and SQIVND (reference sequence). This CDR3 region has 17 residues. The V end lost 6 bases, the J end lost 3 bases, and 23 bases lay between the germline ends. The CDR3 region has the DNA TGTGCCAGTAGATCTATAGGTTGGGGGTTACGGGACACTGAAGCTTTCTTT. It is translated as CASRSIGWGLRDTEAFF.

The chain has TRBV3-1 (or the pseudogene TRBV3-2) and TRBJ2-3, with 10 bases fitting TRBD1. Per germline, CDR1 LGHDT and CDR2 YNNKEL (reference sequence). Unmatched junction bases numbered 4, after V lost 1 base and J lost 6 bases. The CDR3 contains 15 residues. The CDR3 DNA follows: TGTGCCAGCAGCCAAGGGGGACAGGGGACCGATACGCAGTATTTT. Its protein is CASSQGGQGTDTQYF.

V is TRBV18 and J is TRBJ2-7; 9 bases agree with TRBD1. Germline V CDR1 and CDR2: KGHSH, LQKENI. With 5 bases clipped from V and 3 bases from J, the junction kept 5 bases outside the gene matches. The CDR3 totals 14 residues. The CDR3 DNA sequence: TGTGCCAGCTCATTCCGACAGGGGGTCTACGAGCAGTACTTC. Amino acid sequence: CASSFRQGVYEQYF.

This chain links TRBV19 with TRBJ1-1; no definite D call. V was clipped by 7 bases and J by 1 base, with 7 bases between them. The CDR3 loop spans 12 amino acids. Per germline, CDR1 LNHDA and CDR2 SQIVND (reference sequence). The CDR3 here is CASIGTNTEAFF. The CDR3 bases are TGTGCCAGTATCGGAACGAACACTGAAGCTTTCTTT.

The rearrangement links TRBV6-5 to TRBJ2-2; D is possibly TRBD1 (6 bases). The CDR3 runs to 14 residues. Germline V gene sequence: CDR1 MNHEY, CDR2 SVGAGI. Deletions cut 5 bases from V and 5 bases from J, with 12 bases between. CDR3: CASSPHRVTGELFF. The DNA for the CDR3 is TGTGCCAGCAGTCCGCACAGGGTAACCGGGGAGCTGTTTTTT.

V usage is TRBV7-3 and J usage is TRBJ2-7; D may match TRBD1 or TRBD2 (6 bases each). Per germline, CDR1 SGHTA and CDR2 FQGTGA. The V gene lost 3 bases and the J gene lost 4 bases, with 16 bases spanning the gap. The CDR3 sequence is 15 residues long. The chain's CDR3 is CASSFKGGSAYEQYF. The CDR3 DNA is TGTGCCAGCAGCTTTAAAGGGGGGAGCGCATACGAGCAGTACTTC.

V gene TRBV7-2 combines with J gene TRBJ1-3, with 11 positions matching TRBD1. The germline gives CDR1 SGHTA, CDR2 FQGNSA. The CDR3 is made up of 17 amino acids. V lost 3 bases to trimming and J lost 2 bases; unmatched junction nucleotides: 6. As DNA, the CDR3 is TGTGCCAGCAGCTTCCGGGACAGGGGGTTCACTGGAAACACCATATATTTT. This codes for CASSFRDRGFTGNTIYF.

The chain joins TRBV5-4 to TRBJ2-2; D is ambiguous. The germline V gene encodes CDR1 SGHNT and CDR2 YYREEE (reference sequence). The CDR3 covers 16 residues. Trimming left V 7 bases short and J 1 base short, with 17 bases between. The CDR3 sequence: CASQSWAAKNTGELFF. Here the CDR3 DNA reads TGTGCCAGCCAATCATGGGCGGCAAAGAACACCGGGGAGCTGTTTTTT.

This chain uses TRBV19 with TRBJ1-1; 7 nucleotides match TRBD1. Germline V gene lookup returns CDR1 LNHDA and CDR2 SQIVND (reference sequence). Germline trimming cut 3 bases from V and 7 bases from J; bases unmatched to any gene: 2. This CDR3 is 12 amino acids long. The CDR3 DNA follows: TGTGCCAGTAGTATTCGGACAGGTGAAGCTTTCTTT. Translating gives CASSIRTGEAFF.

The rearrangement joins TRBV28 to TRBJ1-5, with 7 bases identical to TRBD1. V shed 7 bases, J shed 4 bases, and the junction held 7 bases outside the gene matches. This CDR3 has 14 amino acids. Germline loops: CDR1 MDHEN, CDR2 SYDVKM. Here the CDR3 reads CASTDQGGNQPQHF. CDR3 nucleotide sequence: TGTGCCAGCACCGATCAGGGGGGAAATCAGCCCCAGCATTTT.

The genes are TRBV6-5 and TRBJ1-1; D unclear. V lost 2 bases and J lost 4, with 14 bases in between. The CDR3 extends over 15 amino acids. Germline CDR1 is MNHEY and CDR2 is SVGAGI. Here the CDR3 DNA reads TGTGCCAGCAGTTACGTTGCCGGCGAGAGCACTGAAGCTTTCTTT. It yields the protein CASSYVAGESTEAFF.

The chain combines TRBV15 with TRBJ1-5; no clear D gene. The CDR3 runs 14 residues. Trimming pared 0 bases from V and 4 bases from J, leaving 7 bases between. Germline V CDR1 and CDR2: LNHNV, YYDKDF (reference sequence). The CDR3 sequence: CATSREQGNQPQHF. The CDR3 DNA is TGTGCCACCAGCAGAGAACAAGGGAATCAGCCCCAGCATTTT.

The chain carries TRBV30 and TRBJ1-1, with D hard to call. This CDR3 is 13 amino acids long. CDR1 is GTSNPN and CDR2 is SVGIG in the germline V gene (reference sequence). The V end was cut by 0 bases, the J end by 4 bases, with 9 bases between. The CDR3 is CAWSVSGRTEAFF. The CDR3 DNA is TGTGCCTGGAGTGTTTCCGGACGCACTGAAGCTTTCTTT.

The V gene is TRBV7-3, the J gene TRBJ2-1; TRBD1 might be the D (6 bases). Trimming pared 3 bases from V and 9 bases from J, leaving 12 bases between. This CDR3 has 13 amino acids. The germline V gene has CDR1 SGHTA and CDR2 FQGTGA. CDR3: CASSLRGSGEQFF. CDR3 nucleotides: TGTGCCAGCAGCTTGAGGGGGTCCGGTGAGCAGTTCTTC.

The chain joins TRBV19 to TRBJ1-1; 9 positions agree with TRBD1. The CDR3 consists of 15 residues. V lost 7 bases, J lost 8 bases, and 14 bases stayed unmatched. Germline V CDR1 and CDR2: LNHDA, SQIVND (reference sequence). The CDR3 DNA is TGTGCCAGTAACCCTCGGCCGGGACAGGGCCCCGAAGCTTTCTTT. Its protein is CASNPRPGQGPEAFF.

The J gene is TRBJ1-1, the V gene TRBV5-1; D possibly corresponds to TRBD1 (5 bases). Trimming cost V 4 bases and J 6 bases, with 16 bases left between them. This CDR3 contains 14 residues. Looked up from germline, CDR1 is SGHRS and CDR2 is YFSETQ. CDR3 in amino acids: CASSEESLGAEAFF. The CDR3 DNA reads TGCGCCAGCAGCGAAGAGAGTTTGGGGGCTGAAGCTTTCTTT.

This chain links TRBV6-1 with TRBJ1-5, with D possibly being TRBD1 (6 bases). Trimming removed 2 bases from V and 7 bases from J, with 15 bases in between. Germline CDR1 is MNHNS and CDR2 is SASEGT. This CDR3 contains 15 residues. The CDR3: CASSESGGPWQPQHF. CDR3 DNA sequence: TGTGCCAGCAGTGAAAGTGGGGGGCCTTGGCAGCCCCAGCATTTT.

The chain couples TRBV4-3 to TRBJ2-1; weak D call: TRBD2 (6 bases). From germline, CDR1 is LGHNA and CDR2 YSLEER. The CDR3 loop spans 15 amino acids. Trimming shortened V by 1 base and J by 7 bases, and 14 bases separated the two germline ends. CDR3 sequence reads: CASSQAGLGSNEQFF. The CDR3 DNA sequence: TGCGCCAGCAGCCAAGCGGGACTGGGCAGTAATGAGCAGTTCTTC.

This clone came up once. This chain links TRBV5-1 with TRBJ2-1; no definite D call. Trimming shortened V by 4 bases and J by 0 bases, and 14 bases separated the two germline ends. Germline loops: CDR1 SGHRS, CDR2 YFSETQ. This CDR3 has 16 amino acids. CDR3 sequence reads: CASSPGLGHSYNEQFF. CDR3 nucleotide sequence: TGCGCCAGCAGCCCAGGTTTGGGTCACTCCTACAATGAGCAGTTCTTC.

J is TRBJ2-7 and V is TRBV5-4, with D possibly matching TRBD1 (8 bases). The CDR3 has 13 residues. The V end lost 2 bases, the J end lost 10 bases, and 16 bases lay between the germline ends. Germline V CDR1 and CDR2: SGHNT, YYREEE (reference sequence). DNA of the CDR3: TGTGCCAGCAGCTTCGGACAGGGCGGGGGTCAGTACTTC. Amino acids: CASSFGQGGGQYF.